Below, 10 T cell receptor beta chains from the same sample are listed, as sequenced in a study of regulatory T cells in long-lasting Graves disease (dated by TCRdb to about 2021). The library came from multiplex PCR. Sequencing took place on an Illumina HiSeq 4000. iRepertoire HTBI primers and Arm-PCR amplification of CDR3 regions were used to construct TCR beta libraries. The raw public reads went through TCRdb reprocessing: fastp at Q25, MiXCR clone calling, in-frame beta chains kept. Here each entry gathers all rows of one CDR3 protein and keeps the most common genes and DNA. For this sample the table gives a few hundred thousand distinct CDR3 sequences, of which about 20% were detected only once. The ten largest make up about a quarter of the sample. The label giving this sample's time point can be read as: persistent/refractory GD, antithyroid drugs over 5 years with positive TRAb. For both TCR sequencing and RNA sequencing, RNA was extracted from PBMCs using TRIzol.

Material: peripheral blood mononuclear cells (PBMCs), obtained when the disease was refractory, from a patient treated with antithyroid drugs. The receptors here all came from a female donor with Graves disease.

This clonotype turned up a few times. The V call is TRBV2, the J call TRBJ1-3; 8 positions match TRBD1. J gave up 3 bases and V 6 bases, and 7 bases lay outside the gene matches. The CDR3 is 15 amino acids. Germline CDR1 and CDR2: SNHLY and FYNNEI. CDR3 in DNA: TGTGCCAGCAGGACCGGGACAGGTCATGGAAACACCATATATTTT. This encodes CASRTGTGHGNTIYF.

This chain links TRBV24-1 with TRBJ2-7, with D perhaps TRBD2 (5 bases). Trimming removed 4 bases at V and 3 bases at J, with 15 bases between. Germline V gene data show CDR1 as KGHDR and CDR2 as SFDVKD. CDR3 length equals 15 residues. The CDR3 sequence: CATSDPHDGIYEQYF. CDR3 DNA sequence: TGTGCCACCAGTGACCCTCACGACGGGATCTACGAGCAGTACTTC.

At least ten counts were recorded for this clonotype. The V gene is TRBV9, the J gene TRBJ2-2; D ambiguous. The CDR3 has 14 residues. Germline loops: CDR1 SGDLS, CDR2 YYNGEE. The V end lost 3 bases, the J end lost 5 bases, and 11 bases lay between the germline ends. Here the CDR3 DNA reads TGTGCCAGCAGCGGCAAACAAATTACCGGGGAGCTGTTTTTT. It codes for CASSGKQITGELFF. Together with reference TRBV9 and TRBJ2-2, the CDR3 gives the full variable domain: DSGVTQTPKHLITATGQRVTLRCSPRSGDLSVYWYQQSLDQGLQFLIQYYNGEERAKGNILERFSAQQFPDLHSELNLSSLELGDSALYFCASSGKQITGELFFGEGSRLTVL.

In the case of this clonotype: A single base separates this from a much larger clone, so it may be a read error. The rearrangement uses TRBV27 and TRBJ2-7, with no clear D. The CDR3 covers 15 residues. Germline V lookup: CDR1 MNHEY, CDR2 SMNVEV (reference sequence). The ends were cut back, 4 bases at V and 3 bases at J, with 16 bases in the middle. The CDR3, as DNA: TGTGCCAGCAGTTCCCCCCTGCGCAGTAGCTACGAGCAGTACTTC. It yields the protein CASSSPLRSSYEQYF.

To note about this clonotype: A much larger clone differs by one base, so this may be a read error. The V gene is TRBV28, the J gene TRBJ1-5, with 8 bases that match TRBD1. The CDR3 is 18 amino acids. The germline V gene encodes CDR1 MDHEN and CDR2 SYDVKM. CDR3 sequence reads: CASRARQGRLNSNQPRHF. The CDR3 coding sequence is TGTGCCAGCAGGGCTCGACAGGGGCGACTTAATAGCAATCAGCCCCGGCATTTT.

The gene calls are TRBV11-2 and TRBJ2-2; 7 nucleotides match TRBD1. Germline trimming cut 5 bases from V and 0 bases from J; bases unmatched to any gene: 12. Germline-derived CDR1 and CDR2 are SGHAT and FQNNGV. The CDR3 runs to 18 residues. The CDR3 reads CASSNPFDRATNTGELFF. The CDR3 region has the DNA TGTGCCAGCAGCAATCCCTTCGACAGGGCAACGAACACCGGGGAGCTGTTTTTT.

About this clonotype: This clone may be a read error of a much larger clone one base away. CDR3 amino acids: CSVEKVENTEAFF. The CDR3 nucleotides are TGCAGCGTTGAAAAGGTAGAGAACACTGAAGCTTTCTTT. The V call is TRBV29-1, the J call TRBJ1-1; D not resolved. Trimming stripped 2 bases from V and 1 base from J, with 8 bases between. This CDR3 is 13 amino acids long. CDR1 SQVTM and CDR2 ANQGSEA come from the germline V gene.

This chain uses TRBV7-2 with TRBJ1-6, with TRBD1 identical over 7 bases. This CDR3 has 15 amino acids. J was trimmed by 7 bases and V by 1 base; bases with no gene match: 4. Germline V gene sequence: CDR1 SGHTA, CDR2 FQGNSA. The DNA of the CDR3 is TGTGCCAGCAGCTTAGAGGGACAGACAAATTCACCCCTCCACTTT. It encodes CASSLEGQTNSPLHF.

The rearrangement links TRBV6-2 or TRBV6-3 to TRBJ2-6, with D maybe TRBD1 (6 bases). The V end lost 6 bases, the J end lost 4 bases, and 10 bases lay between the germline ends. CDR1 is MNHEY and CDR2 is SVGEGT in the germline V gene. The CDR3 consists of 14 residues. CDR3 in DNA: TGTGCCAGCAGACAGGGCCTGGGGGCCAACGTCCTGACTTTC. It codes for CASRQGLGANVLTF.

In this sample, this clonotype turned up many times. The chain links TRBV30 to TRBJ2-5, with D unresolved. This CDR3 region has 10 residues. CDR1 is GTSNPN, CDR2 SVGIG, per germline (reference sequence). Trimming stripped 3 bases from V and 4 bases from J, with 3 bases between. In DNA, the CDR3 is TGTGCCTGGAGCATAGAGACCCAGTACTTC. Amino acids: CAWSIETQYF.